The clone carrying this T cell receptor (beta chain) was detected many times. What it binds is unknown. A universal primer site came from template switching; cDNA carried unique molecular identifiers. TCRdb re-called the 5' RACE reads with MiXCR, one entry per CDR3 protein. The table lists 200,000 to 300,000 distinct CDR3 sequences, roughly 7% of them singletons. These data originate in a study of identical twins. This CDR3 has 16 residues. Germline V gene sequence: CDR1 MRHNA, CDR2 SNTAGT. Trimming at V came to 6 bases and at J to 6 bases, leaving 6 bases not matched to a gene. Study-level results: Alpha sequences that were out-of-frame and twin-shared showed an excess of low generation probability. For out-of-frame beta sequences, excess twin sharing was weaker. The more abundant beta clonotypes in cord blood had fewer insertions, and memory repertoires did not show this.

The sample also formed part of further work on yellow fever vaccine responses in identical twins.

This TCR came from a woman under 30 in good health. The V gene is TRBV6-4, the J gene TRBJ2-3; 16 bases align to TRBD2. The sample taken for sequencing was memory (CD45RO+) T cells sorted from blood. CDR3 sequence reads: CASSEGLAGGPDTQYF. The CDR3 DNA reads TGTGCCAGCAGCGAGGGACTAGCGGGAGGGCCGGATACGCAGTATTTT.